This T cell receptor beta chain emerged from a study of T cells in tuberculosis. Documented time point: new active TB diagnosis, blood taken before or within 7 days of starting treatment. Some clones are missing from TCRdb's copy, which holds only in-frame ones; the method was immunoSEQ multiplex PCR. The repertoire holds tens of thousands of clones, with 90% to 95% as singletons. Trimming cost V 4 bases and J 7 bases, with 8 bases left between them. The CDR3 extends over 12 amino acids. Germline V gene sequence: CDR1 LNHDA, CDR2 SQIVND (reference sequence). This specimen consisted of PBMCs, obtained at tuberculosis diagnosis. V usage is TRBV19 and J usage is TRBJ1-3; D unclear. The sequence derives from an adult with tuberculosis. CDR3 protein: CASSTMANTIYF. CDR3 bases: TGTGCCAGTAGTACCATGGCCAACACCATATATTTT.